The rows below give T cell receptor beta chains drawn from one sample of a study of human T cells and chemical hapten exposure. TCRdb reprocessed the RACE reads via MiXCR and lists one record per CDR3 protein. Found here are a few hundred thousand distinct CDR3 sequences, about 6% of them singletons; the top ten hold around 6.1%. Specimen: whole blood, collected in connection with sensitization to the hapten diphenylcyclopropenone (DPC). These receptors originate from a woman younger than 35 with alopecia areata. Some clones in this sample may be carry-over from other donors' samples. CDR3s include the opening cysteine and the closing phenylalanine or tryptophan. Each record gives: clone size, V gene, D gene, J gene, CDR3 DNA, CDR3 protein. A D gene is named only where the DNA matches it firmly. Where a row states a size, it is once, few, many or the class of an expanded clone; other rows omit it.

>many|TRBV6-2/TRBV6-3|TRBD2|TRBJ2-7
TGTGCCAGCAGTAACGGACTAGTGGAGCAGTACTTC
CASSNGLVEQYF
>few|TRBV28|-|TRBJ1-5
TGTGCCAGCTCGGTTGATCAGCCCCAGCATTTT
CASSVDQPQHF
>-|TRBV18|-|TRBJ2-2
TGTGCCAGCGGACCAGACTCCGCCGCTAACACCGGGGAGCTGTTTTTT
CASGPDSAANTGELFF
>few|TRBV20-1|TRBD2|TRBJ2-3
TGCAGTGCTGGTCCGGGACTAGTCACAGATACGCAGTATTTT
CSAGPGLVTDTQYF
>many|TRBV4-3|-|TRBJ2-1
TGCGCCAGCAGCCGCAGACCCCAAGGCCATGAGCAGTTCTTC
CASSRRPQGHEQFF
>many|TRBV5-1|TRBD1|TRBJ2-3
TGCGCCAGCAGAAGTGGACAGGGGGGAACAGATACGCAGTATTTT
CASRSGQGGTDTQYF
>-|TRBV28|-|TRBJ2-7
TGTGCCAGCAGTTTAGGTTGGAGCTCCTACGAGCAGTACTTC
CASSLGWSSYEQYF
>many|TRBV2|-|TRBJ1-2
TGTGCCAGCAGTGACGGCCGCCGGGGCTACACCTTC
CASSDGRRGYTF
>many|TRBV5-4|TRBD2|TRBJ2-2
TGTGCCAGCAGCTCCCGGGGGGGCCTAGAAACCGGGGAGCTGTTTTTT
CASSSRGGLETGELFF
>-|TRBV19|-|TRBJ1-5
TGTGCCAGTAGTCTGGGGTTCCGGGTTTCTAGCAATCAGCCCCAGCATTTT
CASSLGFRVSSNQPQHF
>few|TRBV7-7|-|TRBJ1-1
TGTGCTAGCAGTCAACAGGCTAACACTGAAGCTTTCTTT
CASSQQANTEAFF
>many|TRBV6-6|-|TRBJ1-2
TGTGCCAGCAGTATACAATTCATGGGGCACTCTAACTATGGCTACACCTTC
CASSIQFMGHSNYGYTF
>many|TRBV12-3/TRBV12-4|-|TRBJ1-4
TGTGCCAGCAGTCTCCGGGGCAGCACGAATGAAAAACTGTTTTTT
CASSLRGSTNEKLFF
>-|TRBV6-2/TRBV6-3|-|TRBJ2-5
TGTGCCAGCAGCCGACCAATAGTGAGTCGGGAGACCCAGTACTTC
CASSRPIVSRETQYF
>-|TRBV9|TRBD1|TRBJ2-5
TGTGCCAGCAGCGAGGGGGACAGGCGCCAAGAGACCCAGTACTTC
CASSEGDRRQETQYF
>few|TRBV27|-|TRBJ2-5
TGTGCCAGCACCCCCGAAGAGACCCAGTACTTC
CASTPEETQYF
>few|TRBV12-3/TRBV12-4|TRBD1|TRBJ1-2
TGTGCCAGCAGAGCAAACAGGGGCAGCGGCTACACCTTC
CASRANRGSGYTF
>few|TRBV6-6|TRBD1|TRBJ2-1
TGTGCCAGCAGGCCCGCAGGGACAGGGAGTTCCAATGAGCAGTTCTTC
CASRPAGTGSSNEQFF
>-|TRBV6-6|TRBD1|TRBJ2-2
TGTGCCAGCAGTAACAGGGGACCGAACACCGGGGAGCTGTTTTTT
CASSNRGPNTGELFF
>few|TRBV6-5|TRBD1|TRBJ2-1
TGTGCCAGCAGTTACGAAGGGACAGGGACCTACAATGAGCAGTTCTTC
CASSYEGTGTYNEQFF
>many|TRBV27|TRBD1|TRBJ1-1
TGTGCCAGCAGTTTAAGGTCCGCAGGGGGGACTTTCTTT
CASSLRSAGGTFF
>few|TRBV4-1|TRBD1|TRBJ1-1
TGCGCCAGCAGACCCTTGGGGGACAGGGGAGCTTTCTTT
CASRPLGDRGAFF
>few|TRBV7-2|-|TRBJ2-3
TGTGCCAGCAGCCAGGGGCCGGCCCAAGATACGCAGTATTTT
CASSQGPAQDTQYF
>many|TRBV4-3|-|TRBJ2-6
TGCGCCAGCAGCCAAGAACCCGGGGGAGGTGGGGCCAACGTCCTGACTTTC
CASSQEPGGGGANVLTF
>few|TRBV6-2/TRBV6-3|TRBD2|TRBJ2-7
TGTGCCAGCAGTCGGACTAGCGCCCACGAGCAGTACTTC
CASSRTSAHEQYF
>-|TRBV9|-|TRBJ2-2
TGTGCCAGCAGCGTAGGACCGGAGGGGGAGCTGTTTTTT
CASSVGPEGELFF
>-|TRBV18|-|TRBJ1-1
TGTGCCAGCTCCCTTTCCCCCGGCCAGAGACCGAACACTGAAGCTTTCTTT
CASSLSPGQRPNTEAFF
>many|TRBV7-6|-|TRBJ1-5
TGTGCCAGCAGCCCCCGATCTGAGGTTTGGGGGAATCAGCCCCAGCATTTT
CASSPRSEVWGNQPQHF
>many|TRBV5-5|TRBD1|TRBJ1-1
TGTGCCAGCAGCATCTCGGGACAGGGTGGTTCTATCGCTTTCTTT
CASSISGQGGSIAFF
>-|TRBV4-2|TRBD2|TRBJ2-3
TGTGCCAGCAGCCCCCGGGTCGCCGGGACTAGCGGGGGGGCCGATACGCAGTATTTT
CASSPRVAGTSGGADTQYF
>few|TRBV27|-|TRBJ2-7
TGTGCCAGCAGTGTGACAGAGACATCCTACGAGCAGTACTTC
CASSVTETSYEQYF
>-|TRBV7-2|-|TRBJ1-5
TGTGCCAGCAGCTTAAGTCAAGGATCTAATCAGCCCCAGCATTTT
CASSLSQGSNQPQHF
>many|TRBV20-1|-|TRBJ2-7
TGCAGTGCTAGGGACAGTGCAAGCCCCTACGAGCAGTACTTC
CSARDSASPYEQYF
>many|TRBV7-8|TRBD1|TRBJ2-5
TGTGCCAGCAGCTTAGTTCAGGGGGAAGAGACCCAGTACTTC
CASSLVQGEETQYF
>-|TRBV27|-|TRBJ2-2
TGTGCCAGCAGAGCCCCCGGGTTGGGCACCGGGGAGCTGTTTTTT
CASRAPGLGTGELFF
>-|TRBV4-1|-|TRBJ1-1
TGCGCCAGCAGCCAAGATAGGCGGAGTAGGTCGGACACTGAAGCTTTCTTT
CASSQDRRSRSDTEAFF
>many|TRBV5-6|-|TRBJ1-5
TGTGCCAGCAGCTTCCGGACAGCGGATCAGCCCCAGCATTTT
CASSFRTADQPQHF
>many|TRBV5-1|-|TRBJ1-5
TGCGCCAGCAGCCCCCGGGACCGTAATCAGCCCCAGCATTTT
CASSPRDRNQPQHF
>many|TRBV6-5|TRBD1|TRBJ1-1
TGTGCCAGCAAAAGACAGGGCAGCGGGATGGACACTGAAGCTTTCTTT
CASKRQGSGMDTEAFF